This TCR beta chain was found in a study of blood T cell repertoires in COVID-19 (TCRdb year 2020). Regarding the study in general: Samples from collaborators originated in the United States, Italy and Spain and spanned both the acute and convalescent phases of COVID-19. The prospective study material was composed of cDNA or gDNA derived from T cells, B-cell-depleted T cells, or PBMCs. Deeply sampled blood TCRbeta repertoires from subjects exposed to, actively infected with, or recovered from COVID-19 were included in the dataset. The repertoires were made available in a free public database intended to serve as a resource for research on the immune response to SARS-CoV-2. Samples were obtained from the ongoing ImmuneRACE study (first 160 participants) and from about 1,300 subjects provided by 6 global collaborators. The sample metadata nearly always contained a de-identified subject ID, COVID-19 status, age in years and sex. HLA class I and class II types, where available, came from metadata supplied by the sample provider rather than from assay-based typing. Here is what the overall study found, with its caveats: Clinical and demographic metadata were provided uncurated, with the amount varying by source and participant.

Comments on this clone: There is no known antigen for this receptor. Qualities for individual bases were not recorded, and no much larger clone is one base off.

The CDR3 numbers 16 residues from cysteine through phenylalanine. Only CDR3 DNA is held: 48 bases, read in frame from base 1. Relative to germline, V is missing 4 bases and J is missing 4 bases, with 8 bases of the junction outside any gene match. Reading the germline V gene gives CDR1 MDHEN and CDR2 SYDVKM. Each collaborating institution followed its own protocols to collect whole blood in K2EDTA tubes. For TCRbeta analysis, collaborators shipped samples as frozen whole blood, isolated PBMCs, or DNA extracted from either of those sample types. TCRbeta CDR3 regions were amplified from genomic DNA using the immunoSEQ Assay, a bias-controlled multiplex PCR. In the source study's methods: The number of nucleated cells in each sample was estimated by amplification of reference gene primers within the assay. To quantify the absolute abundance of each unique TCRbeta CDR3 rearrangement, sequence reads were collapsed and filtered. Productive Simpson clonality was computed per sample as the square root of Simpson's diversity index over productive rearrangements. TCRdb re-hosts the immuneACCESS table, in-frame sequences only. Its copies lack some clones; in the studies checked, an unresolved V gene accounts for under half of them, and the cause for the rest is not known. For V, J and clone size, that table is used; D and trimming come from the DNA. The table for this sample lists approximately 67,000 clones; more than 75% of them were counted only once. Approximately 5% of the sample is in the top ten clones.

Recombination connected TRBV28 to TRBJ2-1, with 9 junctional bases fitting TRBD1. This TCR was recovered from a man aged 45-60 years with active COVID-19. Sequenced sample: peripheral blood. In nucleotides, the sequence is TGTGCCAGCAGTTCCCACGAGGGACAGGGTTACAATGAGCAGTTCTTC. It is translated as CASSSHEGQGYNEQFF. Full variable domain (CDR3 extended with the reference TRBV28 and TRBJ2-1 proteins): DVKVTQSSRYLVKRTGEKVFLECVQDMDHENMFWYRQDPGLGLRLIYFSYDVKMKEKGDIPEGYSVSREKKERFSLILESASTNQTSMYLCASSSHEGQGYNEQFFGPGTRLTVL.